Following are 32 T cell receptor beta chains from one sample sequenced in a study of glioma-infiltrating T cells. The iRepertoire nested amplicon-rescue multiplex PCR amplified TCR alpha and beta CDR3s from RNA. Using its own MiXCR run on the multiplex PCR reads, TCRdb lists one record per CDR3 protein. The table includes roughly 350,000 distinct CDR3 sequences, roughly two fifths detected once. The specimen sequenced was glioma tissue, nonneoplastic brain tissue, or PBMCs (not recorded which). The receptors stem from a human donor with low-grade glioma or glioblastoma, undergoing nonglioma brain surgery, or in good health (not recorded which).

This clonotype appeared a single time. A clone one base away is much larger, so this may be a read error. The chain joins TRBV7-2 to TRBJ2-3; D is ambiguous. Per the germline V gene, CDR1 is SGHTA and CDR2 is FQGNSA. The CDR3 contains 18 residues. V dropped 1 base and J dropped 4 bases, with 21 bases sitting between them. CDR3 amino acids: CASSLGTAQLTGADTQYF. CDR3 nucleotide sequence: TGTGCCAGCAGCTTAGGGACCGCGCAGCTAACCGGTGCAGATACGCAGTATTTT.

This clonotype was counted only a few times. V and J are TRBV7-9 and TRBJ2-2; D call uncertain. The CDR3 extends over 15 amino acids. Deletions cut 5 bases from V and 5 bases from J, with 15 bases between. The V gene's germline CDR1 is SEHNR and CDR2 FQNEAQ (reference sequence). The CDR3 region is CASSPAQGITGELFF. The DNA for the CDR3 is TGTGCCAGCAGCCCCGCGCAAGGGATAACCGGGGAGCTGTTTTTT.

This clonotype was detected a few times. The chain is built from TRBV10-1 and TRBJ2-1; weak D call: TRBD2 (5 bases). The length of the CDR3 is 15 residues. The V and J ends lost 4 bases and 4 bases respectively, with 14 bases between them. Germline V gene sequence: CDR1 WNHNN, CDR2 SYGVQD (reference sequence). CDR3 in amino acids: CASSGAATLYNEQFF. Written as DNA, the CDR3 is TGCGCCAGCAGTGGAGCGGCGACACTATACAATGAGCAGTTCTTC.

This clonotype turned up a few times. V and J are TRBV7-9 and TRBJ2-7, with D perhaps matching TRBD1 (5 bases). This CDR3 has 13 amino acids. CDR1 SEHNR and CDR2 FQNEAQ come from the germline V gene (reference sequence). Between the trimmed V and J ends, which lost 8 bases and 2 bases, there was a span of 13 bases. CDR3 in DNA: TGTGCCAGCTCTAAGGGGCCCACCTACGAGCAGTACTTC. It yields the protein CASSKGPTYEQYF. Looking up the rest from reference TRBV7-9 and TRBJ2-7 gives the full variable domain: DTGVSQNPRHKITKRGQNVTFRCDPISEHNRLYWYRQTLGQGPEFLTYFQNEAQLEKSRLLSDRFSAERPKGSFSTLEIQRTEQGDSAMYLCASSKGPTYEQYFGPGTRLTVT.

In this sample, this clonotype turned up many times. This sequence joins TRBV4-1 and TRBJ2-1, with 11 bases matching TRBD2. V trimming: 10 bases; J trimming: 4 bases; junction bases outside the gene matches: 9. This CDR3 region has 15 residues. CDR1 is MGHRA, CDR2 YSYEKL, per germline. For the CDR3, the DNA is TGCGCCACCTCAGAAGCTAGCGGGGGGTACAATGAGCAGTTCTTC. Its translation is CATSEASGGYNEQFF.

This chain joins TRBV11-2 and TRBJ2-5; D gene unclear. This CDR3 is 12 amino acids long. Germline V CDR1 and CDR2: SGHAT, FQNNGV. V dropped 4 bases and J dropped 4 bases, with 7 bases sitting between them. For the CDR3, the DNA is TGTGCCAGCAGCTCCTACAGAGAGACCCAGTACTTC. Protein product: CASSSYRETQYF.

V and J are TRBV15 and TRBJ2-7; 8 bases align to TRBD1. The junction had 1 base not matched to a gene; V was cut back by 3 bases and J by 0 bases. The CDR3 has 14 amino acids. Germline lookup yields CDR1 LNHNV and CDR2 YYDKDF (reference sequence). CDR3 amino acids: CATSRDRASYEQYF. DNA for the CDR3: TGTGCCACCAGCAGGGACAGGGCCTCCTACGAGCAGTACTTC.

For this clonotype: The CDR3 carries no conserved terminal phenylalanine or tryptophan, so it likely arises from a read error. The chain combines TRBV4-1 with TRBJ2-7; TRBD1 matches 7 bases. With 1 base clipped from V and 0 bases from J, the junction kept 6 bases outside the gene matches. Germline V gene lookup returns CDR1 MGHRA and CDR2 YSYEKL. The CDR3 spans 16 residues. The chain's CDR3 is CASSQGTGTDSYEQYL. CDR3 sequence (DNA): TGCGCCAGCAGCCAAGGAACCGGGACAGACTCCTACGAGCAGTACTTA.

This clonotype was counted at least ten times. V gene TRBV6-2 or TRBV6-3 combines with J gene TRBJ2-1; no firm D call. V was pared by 5 bases and J by 4 bases, with 6 bases between. CDR3 size: 12 residues. Germline CDR1 reads MNHEY; CDR2 reads SVGEGT. The CDR3 DNA follows: TGTGCCAGCAGTGTCGTTTACAATGAGCAGTTCTTC. This codes for CASSVVYNEQFF.

Many counts were recorded for this clonotype. This chain connects TRBV28 to TRBJ1-2; D gene ambiguous. CDR3 length: 12 amino acids. Germline V gene lookup returns CDR1 MDHEN and CDR2 SYDVKM. The V and J ends lost 4 bases and 0 bases respectively, with 3 bases between them. CDR3 sequence (DNA): TGTGCCAGCAGTTCGCCTAACTATGGCTACACCTTC. Amino acid sequence: CASSSPNYGYTF.

For this clonotype: Given a much more abundant clone one base away, this may be a read error. CDR3 nucleotide sequence: TGTGCCAGCGGTGCCCGGGACTTTTACAATGAGCAGTTCTTC. Amino acids: CASGARDFYNEQFF. V is TRBV6-5 and J is TRBJ2-1, with a weak D call TRBD2 (6 bases). Deletions cut 8 bases from V and 4 bases from J, with 15 bases between. The CDR3 spans 14 residues. The germline CDR1 and CDR2 sequences are MNHEY and SVGAGI.

The rearrangement links TRBV2 to TRBJ2-1; D might be TRBD2 (6 bases). CDR3 length: 15 residues. CDR1 SNHLY and CDR2 FYNNEI come from the germline V gene. V was clipped by 1 base and J by 7 bases, with 14 bases between them. Here the CDR3 reads CASSEERDFKNEQFF. The CDR3 bases are TGTGCCAGCAGTGAAGAAAGGGACTTTAAGAATGAGCAGTTCTTC.

Many counts were recorded for this clonotype. The chain has TRBV28 and TRBJ2-7, with D possibly TRBD1 on 6 matching bases. CDR1 is MDHEN, CDR2 SYDVKM, per germline. This CDR3 is 15 amino acids long. V was cut by 1 base and J by 0 bases, with 10 bases left in between. The CDR3 reads CASSLSQGHSYEQYF. The CDR3 DNA reads TGTGCCAGCAGTTTATCTCAGGGACACTCCTACGAGCAGTACTTC.

This sequence joins TRBV2 and TRBJ2-7; 9 bases are a match to TRBD2. CDR3 length equals 15 residues. The V and J ends lost 5 bases and 5 bases, in that order; junction bases with no gene match: 10. Germline V gene data show CDR1 as SNHLY and CDR2 as FYNNEI. This CDR3 is CASSPIAGVVDEQYF. The CDR3, as DNA: TGTGCCAGCAGTCCAATAGCGGGAGTGGTCGACGAGCAGTACTTC.

V usage is TRBV18 and J usage is TRBJ2-7; perhaps TRBD1 as D (5 bases). Trimming stripped 6 bases from V and 7 bases from J, with 22 bases between. CDR3 length: 15 residues. Germline lookup yields CDR1 KGHSH and CDR2 LQKENI. CDR3 nucleotide sequence: TGTGCCAGCTCCCCTACAGGATTTTCCTACAATGAGCAGTACTTC. It codes for CASSPTGFSYNEQYF.

Many counts were recorded for this clonotype. This chain links TRBV4-3 with TRBJ1-2; D unresolved. The germline CDR1 and CDR2 sequences are LGHNA and YSLEER. V was shortened by 1 base and J by 3 bases, with 15 bases between the two germline ends. CDR3 length equals 16 residues. DNA of the CDR3: TGCGCCAGCAGCCAAGGTAGAAGCGGACGGTACTATGGCTACACCTTC. Its translation is CASSQGRSGRYYGYTF.

This clonotype has only a few counts. The chain joins TRBV20-1 to TRBJ2-7; 9 nucleotides agree with TRBD1. The junction had 8 bases not matched to a gene; V was cut back by 6 bases and J by 2 bases. The CDR3 covers 14 residues. Germline CDR1 DFQATT, CDR2 SNEGSKA (reference sequence). The CDR3 sequence is CSAERRDRAYEQYF. The CDR3, as DNA: TGCAGTGCCGAAAGACGGGACAGGGCCTACGAGCAGTACTTC.

This clonotype was seen at least ten times. This chain connects TRBV7-9 to TRBJ1-1; the D gene is possibly TRBD1 (5 bases). The CDR3 sequence is 14 residues long. Germline V CDR1 and CDR2: SEHNR, FQNEAQ (reference sequence). The V and J ends lost 5 bases and 4 bases respectively, with 14 bases between them. CDR3 sequence reads: CASSLLPGGTEAFF. The CDR3 coding sequence is TGTGCCAGCAGCCTCCTCCCGGGGGGCACTGAAGCTTTCTTT.

The rearrangement uses TRBV12-3 or TRBV12-4 and TRBJ1-1; no clear D gene. Trimming stripped 4 bases from V and 1 base from J, with 10 bases between. This CDR3 is built from 14 residues. CDR3 loop: CASSSGLGNTEAFF. CDR3 in DNA: TGTGCCAGCAGTTCTGGCTTAGGGAACACTGAAGCTTTCTTT.

With regard to this clonotype: A read error may account for a junction end that differs from germline. V gene TRBV18 combines with J gene TRBJ2-3, with D unresolved. Germline V CDR1 and CDR2: KGHSH, LQKENI. This CDR3 comprises 15 residues. The CDR3 sequence: CASAPRWGGTDTQYF. DNA for the CDR3: TGTGCCAGCGCACCCCGCTGGGGTGGCACAGATACGCAGTATTTT.

The chain joins TRBV27 to TRBJ1-2, with TRBD1 identical over 11 bases. With V trimmed by 3 bases and J by 4 bases, 4 bases remained unmatched. The CDR3 consists of 15 residues. Germline V gene sequence: CDR1 MNHEY, CDR2 SMNVEV (reference sequence). CDR3 residues: CASSFGQGAGYGYTF. CDR3 sequence (DNA): TGTGCCAGCAGTTTCGGACAGGGGGCCGGCTATGGCTACACCTTC.

As concerns this clonotype: This may come from a read error, since a much larger clone is one base off. The chain is built from TRBV28 and TRBJ2-7, with 7 bases that match TRBD2. The germline V gene encodes CDR1 MDHEN and CDR2 SYDVKM. The CDR3 totals 15 residues. The CDR3 DNA reads TGTGCCAGCAGTCCTGCCGGGACTAACTCCTACGAGCAGTGCTTC. Translated: CASSPAGTNSYEQCF.

Regarding this clonotype: The junction differs from germline at one of its ends, possibly a read error. The chain couples TRBV2 to TRBJ1-5; maybe TRBD1 (5 bases). The CDR3 has 14 residues. Germline loops: CDR1 SNHLY, CDR2 FYNNEI. CDR3 DNA sequence: TGTGCCAGCAGTGAACAGGGAAATCATCAGCCCGAGCATTTT. It specifies CASSEQGNHQPEHF.

In the case of this clonotype: Possible read error: a much larger clone is one base away. This rearrangement joins TRBV7-2 to TRBJ2-5; TRBD2 matches at 12 bases. CDR3 length equals 14 residues. V was pared by 8 bases and J by 11 bases, with 12 bases of the junction left unmatched. From germline, CDR1 is SGHTA and CDR2 FQGNSA. In DNA form, the CDR3 reads TGTGCCAGCGGCTGGACTAGCGGGATGAGTAGGCAGTACTTC. Protein: CASGWTSGMSRQYF.

This clonotype has a handful of counts. The CDR3 spells CASSLTDRGQPQHF. The CDR3 nucleotides are TGTGCCAGCAGCTTAACAGACAGGGGACAGCCCCAGCATTTT. V and J are TRBV7-2 and TRBJ1-5; TRBD1 matches at 8 bases. The CDR3 has 14 residues. The V and J ends lost 2 bases and 7 bases, in that order; junction bases with no gene match: 4. CDR1 and CDR2 (germline): SGHTA, FQGNSA.

This clonotype was recorded a few times. This chain uses TRBV28 with TRBJ1-5, with 9 positions matching TRBD1. This CDR3 comprises 17 residues. The germline V gene has CDR1 MDHEN and CDR2 SYDVKM. Germline trimming cut 4 bases from V and 0 bases from J; bases unmatched to any gene: 7. Here the CDR3 DNA reads TGTGCCAGCAGTTGGGGACAGGGAATTTTTAGCAATCAGCCCCAGCATTTT. It specifies CASSWGQGIFSNQPQHF. The whole variable domain, filled in from reference TRBV28 and TRBJ1-5, reads DVKVTQSSRYLVKRTGEKVFLECVQDMDHENMFWYRQDPGLGLRLIYFSYDVKMKEKGDIPEGYSVSREKKERFSLILESASTNQTSMYLCASSWGQGIFSNQPQHFGDGTRLSIL.

The V and J genes are TRBV4-2 and TRBJ2-3; D might be TRBD2 (5 bases). The germline V gene has CDR1 LGHNA and CDR2 YNFKEQ. Trimming shortened V by 8 bases and J by 4 bases, and 16 bases separated the two germline ends. This CDR3 has 14 residues. The CDR3 DNA sequence: TGTGCCAGCCGTTCGCCTAGCTTCCCAGATACGCAGTATTTT. Protein sequence: CASRSPSFPDTQYF.

This clonotype has ten or more counts. V usage is TRBV27 and J usage is TRBJ2-3, with 9 bases identical to TRBD2. The CDR3 loop spans 16 amino acids. CDR1 and CDR2 from the germline V gene are MNHEY and SMNVEV (reference sequence). J gave up 1 base and V 4 bases, and 6 bases lay outside the gene matches. This chain's CDR3 is CASSSPRTSGTDTQYF. CDR3 nucleotides: TGTGCCAGCAGTTCACCTCGGACTAGCGGCACAGATACGCAGTATTTT.

This chain connects TRBV2 to TRBJ2-3; maybe TRBD1 (6 bases). The CDR3 runs to 14 residues. From germline, CDR1 is SNHLY and CDR2 FYNNEI. Deletions cut 10 bases from V and 3 bases from J, with 17 bases between. The DNA of the CDR3 is TGTGCCACCACTACAGGGTTTAGGACAGATACGCAGTATTTT. It specifies CATTTGFRTDTQYF.

Comments on this clonotype: A much more abundant neighbour one base away suggests this may be a read error. This chain links TRBV20-1 with TRBJ2-1; D gene unclear. Germline CDR1 DFQATT, CDR2 SNEGSKA (reference sequence). The CDR3 covers 12 residues. V was clipped by 4 bases and J by 6 bases, with 10 bases between them. CDR3 region: CSANLSANEQFF. The CDR3 bases are TGCAGTGCTAACCTTTCGGCCAATGAGCAGTTCTTC.

The V gene is TRBV20-1, the J gene TRBJ1-2, with 9 bases that match TRBD1. With V trimmed by 4 bases and J by 4 bases, 10 bases remained unmatched. Germline assignment: CDR1 DFQATT and CDR2 SNEGSKA (reference sequence). The CDR3 extends over 15 amino acids. CDR3 protein: CSATKPGQGSYGYTF. CDR3 nucleotides: TGCAGTGCTACTAAGCCGGGACAGGGTAGCTATGGCTACACCTTC.

This clonotype was found a few times. The chain links TRBV20-1 to TRBJ1-1; D might be TRBD1 (6 bases). The CDR3 extends over 13 amino acids. CDR1 DFQATT and CDR2 SNEGSKA come from the germline V gene (reference sequence). Trimming took off 3 bases at V and 3 bases at J, with 11 bases between the two ends. CDR3 sequence: CSARETGHTEAFF. CDR3 DNA sequence: TGCAGTGCTAGGGAGACAGGTCACACTGAAGCTTTCTTT.